This section outlines one T cell receptor (beta chain) sequence together with its context. The target of this receptor is not known. The input lacks base qualities; no much larger clone sits a single base away. Whole blood was collected in K2EDTA tubes by collaborating institutions according to the institutions' own protocols. For TCRbeta analysis, collaborators shipped samples as frozen whole blood, isolated PBMCs, or DNA extracted from either of those sample types. The data belong to a study of blood T cell repertoires in COVID-19 (TCRdb year 2020). For the study in its entirety: Collaborator samples came from the United States, Italy and Spain and covered acute and convalescent phases of COVID-19. The prospective study material was composed of cDNA or gDNA derived from T cells, B-cell-depleted T cells, or PBMCs. The dataset comprised deeply sampled blood TCRbeta repertoires from subjects exposed to, actively infected with, or recovered from COVID-19. The repertoires were released in a freely available public database meant as a resource for research on the immune response to SARS-CoV-2. The samples were drawn from the first 160 participants of the ongoing ImmuneRACE study and from some 1,300 subjects provided by 6 global collaborators. The sample metadata nearly always contained a de-identified subject ID, COVID-19 status, age in years and sex. HLA class I and class II types, where available, came from metadata supplied by the sample provider rather than from assay-based typing. General findings and caveats noted by the study authors: The quantity of clinical and demographic metadata differed by source and by participant and was supplied without curation.

TCRbeta CDR3 regions were amplified from genomic DNA using the immunoSEQ Assay, a bias-controlled multiplex PCR. On the authors' methods: The number of nucleated cells in each sample was estimated from the amplification of reference gene primers within the assay. Sequence reads were collapsed and filtered to measure the absolute abundance of every unique TCRbeta CDR3 rearrangement. Productive Simpson clonality was computed per sample as the square root of Simpson's diversity index over productive rearrangements. Entries here come from immuneACCESS through TCRdb and include only in-frame sequences with V and J called. Some clones fail to appear in such tables; in the studies checked, an unresolved V gene covers under half of the shortfall, and the cause of the remainder is unknown. V, J and clone size are taken as reported in that table, and D and trimming were inferred from the DNA itself. Recorded for this sample are about 160,000 clones; approximately 81% of them occurred a single time. The ten biggest clones cover around 3.2% of the sample.

Cut back by 5 bases and 3 bases, the V and J ends lie 10 bases apart. The CDR3, cysteine through phenylalanine, is 13 amino acids long. Only the CDR3 part of the read is kept: 39 bases, read in frame from the first base. Based on the germline V gene (reference sequence), the CDR1 and CDR2 sequences are LNHDA and SQIVND. Sequencing input: peripheral blood. The chain is assembled from TRBV19 and TRBJ1-2; tentative D gene TRBD1, with 5 bases matching. The receptor was derived from a human donor with acute or convalescent COVID-19. The donor label of this sample is uncertain. The DNA reads TGTGCCAGTAGTCACCAGGGCGACTATGGCTACACCTTC. The translation is CASSHQGDYGYTF.